The 25 T cell receptor beta chains below all came from one sample that was sequenced in a study of blood T cell repertoires in COVID-19. This table comes from immunoSEQ multiplex PCR, and its TCRdb copy is limited to in-frame clones, with some not included. There are more than 100,000 clones in the sample; roughly 79% occur only once, and 2.3% lies in the top ten. Sample: peripheral blood. The receptors originated from a man in his sixties or seventies with acute or convalescent COVID-19.

The sample holds one count of this clone. The rearrangement links TRBV5-4 to TRBJ1-6; 7 nucleotides match TRBD1. V was pared by 4 bases and J by 8 bases, with 12 bases of the junction left unmatched. Germline CDR1 reads SGHNT; CDR2 reads YYREEE (reference sequence). The CDR3 runs 16 residues. CDR3 protein: CASSNYRQGMDSPLHF. As DNA, the CDR3 is TGTGCCAGCAGCAACTATAGACAGGGTATGGATTCACCCCTCCACTTT.

V gene TRBV3-1 (or the pseudogene TRBV3-2) combines with J gene TRBJ1-3, with D hard to call. The V gene's germline CDR1 is LGHDT and CDR2 YNNKEL (reference sequence). The V gene lost 0 bases and the J gene lost 4 bases, with 13 bases spanning the gap. This CDR3 comprises 16 residues. The CDR3: CASSQDGGGGGNTIYF. CDR3 DNA sequence: TGTGCCAGCAGCCAAGATGGAGGCGGCGGAGGAAACACCATATATTTT.

V and J are TRBV6-4 and TRBJ1-4; 9 bases are a match to TRBD1. Germline V gene data show CDR1 as MRHNA and CDR2 as SNTAGT. The CDR3 is 15 amino acids. Trimming removed 1 base from V and 8 bases from J; junction bases left unmatched: 5. DNA for the CDR3: TGTGCCAGCAGTGACTTACAGGGGGCCGGAGAAAAACTGTTTTTT. This sequence encodes CASSDLQGAGEKLFF.

This rearrangement joins TRBV12-3 or TRBV12-4 to TRBJ1-2; D gene ambiguous. Trimming took off 3 bases at V and 3 bases at J, with 8 bases between the two ends. The CDR3 is made up of 13 amino acids. This chain's CDR3 is CASSFRADYGYTF. The CDR3 coding sequence is TGTGCCAGCAGTTTCCGCGCGGACTATGGCTACACCTTC.

The rearrangement uses TRBV7-2 and TRBJ2-5, with TRBD1 as a possible D gene (5 bases). Trimming left V 5 bases short and J 4 bases short, with 17 bases between. The germline V gene encodes CDR1 SGHTA and CDR2 FQGNSA. The CDR3 sequence is 15 residues long. CDR3 nucleotide sequence: TGTGCCAGCAGCCTTGTAGGGCAGGGTAGAGAGACCCAGTACTTC. It is translated as CASSLVGQGRETQYF.

The chain joins TRBV4-3 to TRBJ1-5, with TRBD1 matching 8 bases. Germline CDR1 and CDR2: LGHNA and YSLEER. The CDR3 loop spans 13 amino acids. The V and J ends lost 4 bases and 9 bases, in that order; junction bases with no gene match: 5. The CDR3 is CASSPGQAGPQHF. CDR3 sequence (DNA): TGCGCCAGCAGCCCGGGACAGGCGGGGCCCCAGCATTTT.

The rearrangement joins TRBV3-1 (or the pseudogene TRBV3-2) to TRBJ2-5, with TRBD1 as a possible D gene (5 bases). The V gene lost 0 bases and the J gene lost 6 bases, with 20 bases spanning the gap. CDR1 and CDR2 from the germline V gene are LGHDT and YNNKEL (reference sequence). The CDR3 covers 17 residues. The CDR3 bases are TGTGCCAGCAGCCAAGATACGTCATGGGGCGTGTTGAAGACCCAGTACTTC. Its protein product is CASSQDTSWGVLKTQYF.

This chain uses TRBV12-3 or TRBV12-4 with TRBJ2-3, with 8 bases lining up with TRBD1. This CDR3 comprises 13 residues. The V segment lost 10 bases and the J segment 11 bases; nucleotides outside the gene matches: 14. CDR3 in amino acids: CAISPRVTGGQYF. For the CDR3, the DNA is TGTGCCATCTCACCGCGCGTTACAGGGGGGCAGTATTTT.

There are a few counts of this clone. Here the CDR3 reads CASSSLSTGSGTGELFF. The CDR3 coding sequence is TGCGCCAGCAGCTCACTATCGACAGGGTCCGGGACCGGGGAGCTGTTTTTT. The genes are TRBV5-1 and TRBJ2-2; TRBD1 agrees at 7 bases. Germline lookup yields CDR1 SGHRS and CDR2 YFSETQ. The CDR3 is 17 amino acids. V trimming: 3 bases; J trimming: 5 bases; junction bases outside the gene matches: 13. The variable domain in full, completed from reference TRBV5-1 and TRBJ2-2, reads KAGVTQTPRYLIKTRGQQVTLSCSPISGHRSVSWYQQTPGQGLQFLFEYFSETQRNKGNFPGRFSGRQFSNSRSEMNVSTLELGDSALYLCASSSLSTGSGTGELFFGEGSRLTVL.

The chain recombines TRBV13 with TRBJ1-6; D is ambiguous. The CDR3 extends over 13 amino acids. Trimming removed 1 base at V and 7 bases at J, with 5 bases between. Looked up from germline, CDR1 is PRHDT and CDR2 is FYEKMQ (reference sequence). Written as DNA, the CDR3 is TGTGCCAGCAGCTTAGTGGCAAATTCACCCCTCCACTTT. It encodes CASSLVANSPLHF.

This clone showed up just a few times. The chain links TRBV6-2 or TRBV6-3 to TRBJ1-2; D gene uncertain. V lost 4 bases to trimming and J lost 3 bases, with 6 bases between them. Germline CDR1 and CDR2: MNHEY and SVGEGT. The CDR3 runs 12 residues. Here the CDR3 DNA reads TGTGCCAGCAGTTCCGGTTACTATGGCTACACCTTC. This translates into CASSSGYYGYTF.

This clone was seen a few times. V and J are TRBV25-1 and TRBJ1-2; TRBD1 matches 11 bases. V was pared by 8 bases and J by 4 bases, with 12 bases of the junction left unmatched. This CDR3 has 16 residues. The germline V gene encodes CDR1 MGHDK and CDR2 SYGVNS. The CDR3 sequence is CASFSSGTGGSYGYTF. Written as DNA, the CDR3 is TGTGCCAGCTTTTCCTCCGGGACAGGGGGTTCCTATGGCTACACCTTC.

The chain employs TRBV11-2 and TRBJ2-5; D is possibly TRBD2 (5 bases). The CDR3 extends over 14 amino acids. Per the germline V gene, CDR1 is SGHAT and CDR2 is FQNNGV. V gave up 2 bases and J gave up 5 bases, with 12 bases separating them. CDR3 coding DNA: TGTGCCAGCAGCTTATTGTCCTCGGGGGAGACCCAGTACTTC. Its protein is CASSLLSSGETQYF.

This clone was counted only a few times. The V gene is TRBV7-2, the J gene TRBJ2-5; 7 nucleotides agree with TRBD2. With V trimmed by 3 bases and J by 2 bases, 3 bases remained unmatched. CDR1 and CDR2 (germline): SGHTA, FQGNSA. This CDR3 region has 14 residues. The CDR3 reads CASSFGTKQETQYF. In DNA, the CDR3 is TGTGCCAGCAGCTTCGGGACTAAACAAGAGACCCAGTACTTC.

V usage is TRBV5-1 and J usage is TRBJ1-3; 9 bases align to TRBD1. The CDR3 sequence is 16 residues long. The germline V gene has CDR1 SGHRS and CDR2 YFSETQ. V was clipped by 0 bases and J by 5 bases; unmatched bases: 6. CDR3 protein: CASSLEGQGLRNTIYF. CDR3 nucleotide sequence: TGCGCCAGCAGCTTGGAGGGACAGGGTCTCAGAAACACCATATATTTT.

This clone came up once. V gene TRBV7-6 combines with J gene TRBJ2-2; 7 bases align to TRBD1. The CDR3 consists of 17 residues. The V segment lost 5 bases and the J segment 7 bases; nucleotides outside the gene matches: 16. Germline V gives CDR1 SGHVS, CDR2 FNYEAQ. CDR3 region: CASSARDSGGRGGELFF. DNA of the CDR3: TGTGCCAGCAGCGCGAGGGACAGTGGCGGACGTGGCGGGGAGCTGTTTTTT.

V is TRBV11-3 and J is TRBJ2-7; D perhaps matches TRBD1 (5 bases). The CDR3 contains 15 residues. Between the trimmed V and J ends, which lost 5 bases and 2 bases, there was a span of 16 bases. The germline V gene encodes CDR1 SGHNT and CDR2 YENEEA. The chain's CDR3 is CASSKEAGPTYEQYF. The CDR3 coding sequence is TGTGCCAGCAGCAAAGAGGCAGGGCCTACCTACGAGCAGTACTTC. Looking up the rest from reference TRBV11-3 and TRBJ2-7 gives the full variable domain: EAGVVQSPRYKIIEKKQPVAFWCNPISGHNTLYWYLQNLGQGPELLIRYENEEAVDDSQLPKDRFSAERLKGVDSTLKIQPAELGDSAVYLCASSKEAGPTYEQYFGPGTRLTVT.

The rearrangement uses TRBV24-1 and TRBJ1-5, with TRBD1 as a possible D gene (6 bases). Trimming pared 4 bases from V and 1 base from J, leaving 10 bases between. This CDR3 contains 15 residues. Germline loops: CDR1 KGHDR, CDR2 SFDVKD. The CDR3, as DNA: TGTGCCACCAGTGACTCCGGGACAAGCAATCAGCCCCAGCATTTT. The encoded protein is CATSDSGTSNQPQHF.

The sample holds a few counts of this clone. This chain connects TRBV9 to TRBJ1-1; D possibly corresponds to TRBD1 (5 bases). Germline V lookup: CDR1 SGDLS, CDR2 YYNGEE. Trimming took off 0 bases at V and 0 bases at J, with 12 bases between the two ends. The length of the CDR3 is 16 residues. DNA for the CDR3: TGTGCCAGCAGCGTAGAGTCTGTCAGGGTGAACACTGAAGCTTTCTTT. It codes for CASSVESVRVNTEAFF.

The V and J genes are TRBV6-5 and TRBJ2-7; TRBD1 agrees at 9 bases. Trimming took 0 bases from V and 4 from J; bases not matched to a gene: 7. The CDR3 runs 16 residues. Germline CDR1 and CDR2: MNHEY and SVGAGI. CDR3 residues: CASSYSITGGSYEQYF. CDR3 coding DNA: TGTGCCAGCAGTTACTCGATCACAGGGGGCTCGTACGAGCAGTACTTC.

This chain links TRBV29-1 with TRBJ1-1, with D possibly being TRBD1 (6 bases). The CDR3 spans 13 residues. Germline assignment: CDR1 SQVTM and CDR2 ANQGSEA. Trimming removed 4 bases from V and 7 bases from J, with 16 bases in between. CDR3 sequence reads: CSVVVSTRGEAFF. The CDR3 nucleotides are TGCAGCGTTGTTGTTTCCACCAGGGGTGAAGCTTTCTTT.

The chain carries TRBV7-9 and TRBJ2-7; the D gene is possibly TRBD2 (6 bases). V was clipped by 5 bases and J by 0 bases, with 11 bases between them. Per the germline V gene, CDR1 is SEHNR and CDR2 is FQNEAQ (reference sequence). This CDR3 spans 14 amino acids. The CDR3 loop is CASSRAGSSYEQYF. DNA of the CDR3: TGTGCCAGCAGCCGCGCCGGGAGCTCCTACGAGCAGTACTTC. Full variable domain (outside the CDR3, taken from reference TRBV7-9 and TRBJ2-7): DTGVSQNPRHKITKRGQNVTFRCDPISEHNRLYWYRQTLGQGPEFLTYFQNEAQLEKSRLLSDRFSAERPKGSFSTLEIQRTEQGDSAMYLCASSRAGSSYEQYFGPGTRLTVT.

The CDR3 bases are TGCGCCAGCAGCTTTATCGGGGGAGAAGAGACCCAGTACTTC. Protein product: CASSFIGGEETQYF. The chain recombines TRBV5-1 with TRBJ2-5; TRBD2 is a possible D gene (6 bases). The V end was cut by 2 bases, the J end by 3 bases, with 11 bases between. The CDR3 sequence is 14 residues long. CDR1 SGHRS and CDR2 YFSETQ come from the germline V gene. Variable domain in full (rest from reference TRBV5-1 and TRBJ2-5): KAGVTQTPRYLIKTRGQQVTLSCSPISGHRSVSWYQQTPGQGLQFLFEYFSETQRNKGNFPGRFSGRQFSNSRSEMNVSTLELGDSALYLCASSFIGGEETQYFGPGTRLLVL.

This clone was seen at least ten times. The chain combines TRBV5-1 with TRBJ2-7, with no clear D. This CDR3 is built from 13 residues. CDR1 is SGHRS and CDR2 is YFSETQ in the germline V gene. Trimming pared 9 bases from V and 3 bases from J, leaving 16 bases between. CDR3 region: CATPVVPDYEQYF. The CDR3 DNA is TGCGCCACCCCAGTGGTCCCCGACTACGAGCAGTACTTC.

The V and J genes are TRBV19 and TRBJ1-2, with 9 nucleotides matching TRBD1. Germline V gene sequence: CDR1 LNHDA, CDR2 SQIVND (reference sequence). The CDR3 covers 13 residues. The V segment lost 4 bases and the J segment 5 bases; nucleotides outside the gene matches: 2. CDR3 protein: CASSNRGPYGYTF. As DNA, the CDR3 is TGTGCCAGTAGTAACAGGGGGCCTTATGGCTACACCTTC.